Described below is a single T cell receptor (beta chain) sequence and its context. Participants' reported clinical history set cohort assignment. Some clones are missing from TCRdb's copy, which holds only in-frame ones; the method was immunoSEQ multiplex PCR. Seen here are hundreds of thousands of clones, roughly four fifths observed once, and the top ten hold 5%. This CDR3 comprises 15 residues. The germline V gene has CDR1 MGHRA and CDR2 YSYEKL. V shed 2 bases, J shed 4 bases, and the junction held 5 bases outside the gene matches. The entry originates in a study of blood T cell repertoires in COVID-19. Study details: Acute-phase and convalescent COVID-19 samples originated in the United States, Italy and Spain.

This chain links TRBV4-1 with TRBJ2-3, with 8 positions matching TRBD2. The sequence derives from a man in his forties or fifties who had been exposed to COVID-19. Input material: PBMCs or T cells enriched from blood (not recorded which). CDR3 coding DNA: TGCGCCAGCAGCCAATATATAGCGGGATCAGATACGCAGTATTTT. Translating gives CASSQYIAGSDTQYF.